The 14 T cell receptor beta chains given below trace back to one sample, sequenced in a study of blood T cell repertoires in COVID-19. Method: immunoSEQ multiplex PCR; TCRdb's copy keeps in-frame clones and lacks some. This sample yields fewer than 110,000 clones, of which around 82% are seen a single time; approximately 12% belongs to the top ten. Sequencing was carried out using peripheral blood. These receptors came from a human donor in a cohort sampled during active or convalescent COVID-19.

The CDR3 spells CASSSTAGLAVINEQFF. The CDR3 DNA follows: TGTGCCAGCAGCTCTACTGCCGGACTAGCGGTCATCAATGAGCAGTTCTTC. The chain recombines TRBV25-1 with TRBJ2-1; 10 bases line up with TRBD2. Germline V gene data show CDR1 as MGHDK and CDR2 as SYGVNS. V trimming: 6 bases; J trimming: 6 bases; junction bases outside the gene matches: 14. CDR3 length: 17 residues.

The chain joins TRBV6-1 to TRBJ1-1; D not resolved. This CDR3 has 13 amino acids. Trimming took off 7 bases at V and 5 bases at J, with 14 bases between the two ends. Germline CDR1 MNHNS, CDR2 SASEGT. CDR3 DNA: TGTGCCAGCATCCTACAGCCGGAAACTGAAGCTTTCTTT. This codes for CASILQPETEAFF.

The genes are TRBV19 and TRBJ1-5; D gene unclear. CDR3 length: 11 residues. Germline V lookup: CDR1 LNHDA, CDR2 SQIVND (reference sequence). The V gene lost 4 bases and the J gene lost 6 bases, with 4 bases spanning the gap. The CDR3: CASSSAQPQHF. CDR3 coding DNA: TGTGCCAGTAGTAGCGCTCAGCCCCAGCATTTT.

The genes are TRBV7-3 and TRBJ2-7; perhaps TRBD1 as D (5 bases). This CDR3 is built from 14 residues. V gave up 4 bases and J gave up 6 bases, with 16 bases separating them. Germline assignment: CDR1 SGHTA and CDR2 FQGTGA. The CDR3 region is CASSYSGSGAEQYF. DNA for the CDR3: TGTGCCAGCAGCTATTCAGGATCTGGGGCCGAGCAGTACTTC.

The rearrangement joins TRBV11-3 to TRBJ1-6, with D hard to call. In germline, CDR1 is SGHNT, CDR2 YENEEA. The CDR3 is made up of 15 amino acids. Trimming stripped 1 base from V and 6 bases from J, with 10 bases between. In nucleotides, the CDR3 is TGTGCCAGCAGCTTAGCATCCCGGGTTAATTCACCCCTCCACTTT. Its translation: CASSLASRVNSPLHF.

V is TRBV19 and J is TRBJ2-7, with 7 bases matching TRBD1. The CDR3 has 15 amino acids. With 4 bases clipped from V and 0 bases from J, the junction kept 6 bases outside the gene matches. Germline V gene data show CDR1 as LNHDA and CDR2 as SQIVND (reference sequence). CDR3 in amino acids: CASSKTGKGSYEQYF. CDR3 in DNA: TGTGCCAGTAGTAAGACAGGGAAAGGCTCCTACGAGCAGTACTTC.

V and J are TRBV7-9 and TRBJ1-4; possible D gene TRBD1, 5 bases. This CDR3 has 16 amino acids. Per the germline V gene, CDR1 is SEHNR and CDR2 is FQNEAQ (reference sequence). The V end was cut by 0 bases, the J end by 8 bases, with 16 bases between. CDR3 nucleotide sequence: TGTGCCAGCAGCTTAGCGAGTGCAGGGATGGGGGAAAAACTGTTTTTT. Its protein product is CASSLASAGMGEKLFF.

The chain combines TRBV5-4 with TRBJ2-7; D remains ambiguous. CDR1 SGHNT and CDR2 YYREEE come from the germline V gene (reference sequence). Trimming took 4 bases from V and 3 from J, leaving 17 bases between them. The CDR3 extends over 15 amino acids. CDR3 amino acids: CASSTVIDNIYEQYF. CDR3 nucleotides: TGTGCCAGCAGCACCGTGATTGACAATATCTACGAGCAGTACTTC.

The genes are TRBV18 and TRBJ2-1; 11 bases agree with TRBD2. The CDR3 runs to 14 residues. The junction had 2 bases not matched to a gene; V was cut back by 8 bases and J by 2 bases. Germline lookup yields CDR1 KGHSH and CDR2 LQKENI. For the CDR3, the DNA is TGTGCCAGCGTGACTAGCGGGGCCTACAATGAGCAGTTCTTC. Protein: CASVTSGAYNEQFF.

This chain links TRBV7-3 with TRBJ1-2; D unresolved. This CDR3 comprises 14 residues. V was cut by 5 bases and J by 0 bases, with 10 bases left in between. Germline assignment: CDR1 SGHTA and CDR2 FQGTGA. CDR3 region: CASSPRRTNYGYTF. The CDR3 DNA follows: TGTGCCAGCAGCCCCAGAAGAACTAACTATGGCTACACCTTC.

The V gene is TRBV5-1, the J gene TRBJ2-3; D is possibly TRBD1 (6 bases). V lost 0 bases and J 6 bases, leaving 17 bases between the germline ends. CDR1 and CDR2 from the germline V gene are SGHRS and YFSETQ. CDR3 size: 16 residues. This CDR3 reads CASSLGGLAGPDTQYF. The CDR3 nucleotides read TGCGCCAGCAGCTTGGGGGGGCTAGCTGGTCCGGATACGCAGTATTTT.

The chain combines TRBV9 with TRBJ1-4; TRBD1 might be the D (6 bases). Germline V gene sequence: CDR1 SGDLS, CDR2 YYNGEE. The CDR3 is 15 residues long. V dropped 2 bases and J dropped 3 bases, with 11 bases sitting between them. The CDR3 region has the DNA TGTGCCAGCAGCGTGCTGGGACATCCTAATGAAAAACTGTTTTTT. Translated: CASSVLGHPNEKLFF. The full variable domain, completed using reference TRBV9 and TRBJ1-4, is DSGVTQTPKHLITATGQRVTLRCSPRSGDLSVYWYQQSLDQGLQFLIQYYNGEERAKGNILERFSAQQFPDLHSELNLSSLELGDSALYFCASSVLGHPNEKLFFGSGTQLSVL.

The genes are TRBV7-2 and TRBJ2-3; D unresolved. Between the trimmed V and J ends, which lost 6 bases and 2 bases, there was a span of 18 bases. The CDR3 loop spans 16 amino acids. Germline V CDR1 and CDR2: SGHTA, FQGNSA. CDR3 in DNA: TGTGCCAGCAGTTCCCTCGGTCCGTCTTTCACAGATACGCAGTATTTT. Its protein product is CASSSLGPSFTDTQYF.

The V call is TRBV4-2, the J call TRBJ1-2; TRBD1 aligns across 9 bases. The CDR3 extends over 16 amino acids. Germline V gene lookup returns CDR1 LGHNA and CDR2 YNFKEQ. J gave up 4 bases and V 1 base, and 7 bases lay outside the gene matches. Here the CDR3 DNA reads TGTGCCAGCAGCCAAGGGATGGGGACAGGGACCTATGGCTACACCTTC. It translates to CASSQGMGTGTYGYTF.